This T cell receptor beta chain was recorded in a study of cytomegalovirus exposure and HLA in healthy donors. Regarding the study as a whole: A later analysis appeared to link common viral pathogens to several of the most significant clusters. The authors excluded some V segments, including TRBV6-2 and TRBV6-3, as indistinguishable. Cytomegalovirus association was listed for 150 to 200 TCR beta chains. Rarity marked most TCR sequences, yet some public TCRs occurred in many donors.

With respect to this clone: Its antigen is not known.

Germline V CDR1 and CDR2: SGHTA, FQGNSA. With 2 bases removed from V and 6 bases from J, the gap between germline ends came to 15 bases. The CDR3 is 15 residues long. The PCR ran on 60 Vbeta and 13 Jbeta primers. Sequencing was performed with immunoSEQ multiplex PCR; in TCRdb, only in-frame clones are kept and a portion is missing. The sample yields about 97,000 clones, approximately 85% seen once. This TCR derives from a man between 25 and 39 years old in good health and CMV-seronegative. The sequenced sample consisted of PBMCs. This chain uses TRBV7-2 with TRBJ2-3, with D perhaps TRBD2 (6 bases). CDR3 nucleotides: TGTGCCAGCAGCTTAACGGGGGAGGCCACGGATACGCAGTATTTT. Its protein is CASSLTGEATDTQYF.